This TCR beta chain was sequenced for a study of blood T cell repertoires in COVID-19. Overall study: Collection of acute and convalescent COVID-19 samples took place in the United States, Italy and Spain. Sources were T cells, B-cell-depleted T cells, or PBMCs; the material itself was cDNA or gDNA.

The CDR3 loop spans 16 amino acids. From germline, CDR1 is LGHDT and CDR2 YNNKEL (reference sequence). Trimming took 2 bases from V and 4 from J, leaving 14 bases between them. Per the authors' pipeline: Scientists estimated how many nucleated cells there were by amplifying reference gene primers. Libraries were prepared by immunoSEQ multiplex PCR; TCRdb keeps only in-frame clonotypes and omits some of them. V, J and clone size were drawn from that table, and D and trimming were deduced from the DNA. The table includes approximately 200,000 clones, 88% detected once. The sample consisted of peripheral blood. J is TRBJ1-4 and V is TRBV3-1 (or the pseudogene TRBV3-2); D is undetermined. The TCR was taken from a man between 65 and 85 years old with acute or convalescent COVID-19. The CDR3 region has the DNA TGTGCCAGCAGCCAAAGTCGGACTCTTATTAATGAAAAACTGTTTTTT. It specifies CASSQSRTLINEKLFF.